What follows are 28 T cell receptor beta chains derived from one specimen sequenced in a study of shared clonotypes between healthy human individuals. Naive CD8 cells, CD45RO-negative and positively selected for CCR7, excluded terminally differentiated effector memory CD45RA+ cells. Some clones are missing from TCRdb's copy, which holds only in-frame ones; the method was immunoSEQ multiplex PCR. The sample carries some 2 million clones, roughly 95% recorded once. The sample comprised naive CD8+ T cells sorted from blood. Source of these receptors: a man aged 18 to 29 in good health.

The V call is TRBV7-2, the J call TRBJ2-7; D possibly corresponds to TRBD1 (7 bases). The CDR3 sequence is 18 residues long. Germline loops: CDR1 SGHTA, CDR2 FQGNSA. Trimming stripped 5 bases from V and 3 bases from J, with 26 bases between. CDR3 nucleotide sequence: TGTGCCAGCAGCCCTTATTTTCGCGGGACAGAATACGACTACGAGCAGTACTTC. Amino acids: CASSPYFRGTEYDYEQYF.

V usage is TRBV7-9 and J usage is TRBJ2-5; 7 bases fit TRBD2. CDR1 and CDR2 (germline): SEHNR, FQNEAQ (reference sequence). The CDR3 contains 17 residues. J gave up 2 bases and V 5 bases, and 14 bases lay outside the gene matches. The CDR3 nucleotides are TGTGCCAGCAGCCCGGCGAACGGGGAGCGGGGTCAAGAGACCCAGTACTTC. Its translation is CASSPANGERGQETQYF.

This clone was seen only once. The chain carries TRBV7-2 and TRBJ2-1; 9 bases align to TRBD2. Germline V gene lookup returns CDR1 SGHTA and CDR2 FQGNSA. The CDR3 is made up of 14 amino acids. Losses at the gene ends were 0 bases for V and 7 bases for J; bases not matched to a gene: 1. CDR3 sequence (DNA): TGTGCCAGCAGCTTAGCTAGCGGGAGAAATGAGCAGTTCTTC. Translated, it gives CASSLASGRNEQFF.

The rearrangement joins TRBV6-1 to TRBJ1-1; the D is unclear. V lost 2 bases to trimming and J lost 1 base, with 2 bases between them. The CDR3 runs 12 residues. Germline CDR1 reads MNHNS; CDR2 reads SASEGT. CDR3 in DNA: TGTGCCAGCAGTGAACGGAACACTGAAGCTTTCTTT. Encoded protein: CASSERNTEAFF.

The CDR3 nucleotides read TGTGCCAGCAGCTTAAGGGGAAACAATGAGCAGTTCTTC. This sequence encodes CASSLRGNNEQFF. The rearrangement joins TRBV7-6 to TRBJ2-1; tentative D call: TRBD1 (5 bases). The germline V and J ends were trimmed by 2 bases and 5 bases, with 7 bases remaining between them. Germline-derived CDR1 and CDR2 are SGHVS and FNYEAQ. The CDR3 covers 13 residues. Supplemented by reference TRBV7-6 and TRBJ2-1, the full variable domain reads GAGVSQSPRYKVTKRGQDVALRCDPISGHVSLYWYRQALGQGPEFLTYFNYEAQQDKSGLPNDRFSAERPEGSISTLTIQRTEQRDSAMYRCASSLRGNNEQFFGPGTRLTVL.

V usage is TRBV12-5 and J usage is TRBJ2-3, with TRBD2 identical over 8 bases. The CDR3 contains 16 residues. Per the germline V gene, CDR1 is LGHNT and CDR2 is FRNRAP. The trim removed 0 bases at V and 4 bases at J, leaving 6 bases unmatched. The CDR3 spells CASGLVPGGLADTQYF. DNA of the CDR3: TGTGCTAGTGGTTTGGTCCCGGGGGGGCTGGCAGATACGCAGTATTTT.

J is TRBJ2-7 and V is TRBV7-9, with D possibly called TRBD1 or TRBD2 (5 bases each). CDR1 SEHNR and CDR2 FQNEAQ come from the germline V gene (reference sequence). Trimming removed 4 bases from V and 4 bases from J, with 20 bases in between. The CDR3 extends over 16 amino acids. The CDR3 sequence: CASSSTGTSEAYEQYF. The CDR3 nucleotides are TGTGCCAGCAGCTCAACCGGGACCTCGGAGGCTTACGAGCAGTACTTC.

J is TRBJ1-6 and V is TRBV7-9; 7 bases fit TRBD1. Germline V gene sequence: CDR1 SEHNR, CDR2 FQNEAQ (reference sequence). The CDR3 is 13 amino acids. CDR3 sequence: CATQGVYNSPLHF. CDR3 bases: TGTGCGACCCAGGGGGTATATAATTCACCCCTCCACTTT. Combining the CDR3 with reference TRBV7-9 and TRBJ1-6 gives the whole variable domain DTGVSQNPRHKITKRGQNVTFRCDPISEHNRLYWYRQTLGQGPEFLTYFQNEAQLEKSRLLSDRFSAERPKGSFSTLEIQRTEQGDSAMYLCATQGVYNSPLHFGNGTRLTVT.

The rearrangement joins TRBV7-2 to TRBJ2-7; either TRBD1 or TRBD2 may supply D (5 bases each). Germline V gene sequence: CDR1 SGHTA, CDR2 FQGNSA. V was pared by 1 base and J by 4 bases, with 17 bases between. The CDR3 has 16 residues. CDR3 loop: CASSLDEGDPYYEQYF. CDR3 coding DNA: TGTGCCAGCAGCTTAGACGAAGGGGACCCTTATTACGAGCAGTACTTC.

The chain carries TRBV7-9 and TRBJ1-2; D is unresolved. Germline values: CDR1 SEHNR, CDR2 FQNEAQ (reference sequence). The germline V and J ends were trimmed by 3 bases and 5 bases, with 10 bases remaining between them. This CDR3 is built from 13 residues. Written as DNA, the CDR3 is TGTGCCAGCAGCTTCCCCCAGGATTATGGCTACACCTTC. Translation gives CASSFPQDYGYTF.

The V and J genes are TRBV7-8 and TRBJ1-5, with unresolved D. This CDR3 comprises 15 residues. Per germline, CDR1 SGHVS and CDR2 FQNEAQ. V was shortened by 3 bases and J by 5 bases, with 14 bases between the two germline ends. In DNA, the CDR3 is TGTGCCAGCAGCTTTAGAGAGGGAGGGCATCAGCCCCAGCATTTT. This translates into CASSFREGGHQPQHF.

The chain uses TRBV30 and TRBJ1-2; 10 bases fit TRBD1. CDR3 length: 16 amino acids. Germline lookup yields CDR1 GTSNPN and CDR2 SVGIG (reference sequence). J lost 4 bases, V lost 1 base, and 9 bases had no gene match. The DNA for the CDR3 is TGTGCCTGGAGTGCCCCTTCCGGGACAGGGGCCTATGGCTACACCTTC. This translates into CAWSAPSGTGAYGYTF.

The CDR3 reads CASGDSSSYNEQFF. DNA of the CDR3: TGTGCCAGCGGAGACTCCAGCTCCTACAATGAGCAGTTCTTC. The chain links TRBV9 to TRBJ2-1; no reliable D call. Germline CDR1 is SGDLS and CDR2 is YYNGEE. Between the trimmed V and J ends, which lost 7 bases and 0 bases, there was a span of 11 bases. The CDR3 covers 14 residues.

This chain connects TRBV5-6 to TRBJ2-7; D might be TRBD2 (5 bases). Germline V lookup: CDR1 SGHDT, CDR2 YYEEEE. The CDR3 sequence is 13 residues long. Between the trimmed V and J ends, which lost 0 bases and 4 bases, there was a span of 8 bases. The CDR3 loop reads CASSLAGLYEQYF. The CDR3 coding sequence is TGTGCCAGCAGCTTGGCTGGACTTTACGAGCAGTACTTC.

The chain has TRBV5-6 and TRBJ2-2; D gene unclear. V was shortened by 4 bases and J by 7 bases, with 8 bases between the two germline ends. The CDR3 is made up of 12 amino acids. CDR1 is SGHDT and CDR2 is YYEEEE in the germline V gene. The CDR3 here is CASSQFGGELFF. CDR3 coding DNA: TGTGCCAGCAGCCAATTCGGCGGGGAGCTGTTTTTT.

The V call is TRBV4-1, the J call TRBJ2-5, with D perhaps TRBD2 (5 bases). Germline V lookup: CDR1 MGHRA, CDR2 YSYEKL. The V gene lost 1 base and the J gene lost 1 base, with 7 bases spanning the gap. The CDR3 has 14 residues. CDR3 loop: CASSQVEGQETQYF. DNA of the CDR3: TGCGCCAGCAGCCAAGTAGAGGGCCAAGAGACCCAGTACTTC.

Worth noting for this clone: This CDR3 is also generated by other DNA sequences in the sample. This chain uses TRBV9 with TRBJ2-7, with 9 nucleotides matching TRBD2. Germline V gives CDR1 SGDLS, CDR2 YYNGEE. This CDR3 comprises 14 residues. The ends lost 2 bases at V and 2 bases at J; junction bases unmatched: 2. CDR3: CASSVTSGAYEQYF. The CDR3 nucleotides read TGTGCCAGCAGCGTGACTAGCGGTGCCTACGAGCAGTACTTC.

This clone was detected only once. The gene calls are TRBV11-2 and TRBJ1-1; no clear D. V lost 4 bases to trimming and J lost 2 bases, with 14 bases between them. CDR1 SGHAT and CDR2 FQNNGV come from the germline V gene. The CDR3 consists of 15 residues. DNA for the CDR3: TGTGCCAGCAGCTCCACAGAATTGGATAACACTGAAGCTTTCTTT. Protein sequence: CASSSTELDNTEAFF. The full variable domain, rest sourced from reference TRBV11-2 and TRBJ1-1, is EAGVAQSPRYKIIEKRQSVAFWCNPISGHATLYWYQQILGQGPKLLIQFQNNGVVDDSQLPKDRFSAERLKGVDSTLKIQPAKLEDSAVYLCASSSTELDNTEAFFGQGTRLTVV.

The chain links TRBV7-9 to TRBJ2-1; the match to TRBD1 covers 9 bases. With 1 base clipped from V and 5 bases from J, the junction kept 15 bases outside the gene matches. The CDR3 is 19 amino acids. CDR1 SEHNR and CDR2 FQNEAQ come from the germline V gene (reference sequence). The CDR3 sequence: CASSLGGTGFVVSHNEQFF. DNA of the CDR3: TGTGCCAGCAGCTTAGGCGGGACAGGGTTTGTTGTTTCCCACAATGAGCAGTTCTTC.

The chain employs TRBV7-9 and TRBJ2-1; D call uncertain. V lost 5 bases, J lost 2 bases, and 13 bases lay in between. CDR1 is SEHNR, CDR2 FQNEAQ, per germline (reference sequence). The length of the CDR3 is 15 residues. The CDR3 reads CASSLPKGAYNEQFF. DNA for the CDR3: TGTGCCAGCAGCCTACCGAAGGGCGCCTACAATGAGCAGTTCTTC.

V and J are TRBV4-3 and TRBJ2-7; 10 bases agree with TRBD1. Looked up from germline, CDR1 is LGHNA and CDR2 is YSLEER. The CDR3 spans 16 residues. J lost 4 bases, V lost 0 bases, and 6 bases had no gene match. The CDR3 DNA reads TGCGCCAGCAGCCAAGAAAGAGGGACAGGGGCTTACGAGCAGTACTTC. Protein: CASSQERGTGAYEQYF.

This clone was found once. Additional DNA sequences in this sample encode the identical CDR3. The gene calls are TRBV5-4 and TRBJ1-1, with D unresolved. The CDR3 loop spans 12 amino acids. The germline CDR1 and CDR2 sequences are SGHNT and YYREEE (reference sequence). V was clipped by 2 bases and J by 4 bases, with 6 bases between them. Here the CDR3 reads CASSFWGTEAFF. Here the CDR3 DNA reads TGTGCCAGCAGCTTTTGGGGCACTGAAGCTTTCTTT.

This clone was seen a single time. This chain connects TRBV5-5 to TRBJ2-7; perhaps TRBD1 as D (6 bases). Germline CDR1 reads SGHKS; CDR2 reads YYEKEE (reference sequence). V shed 0 bases and J shed 1 base, with 14 bases lying between them. There are 16 residues in the CDR3. The CDR3 DNA reads TGTGCCAGCAGCTTGGAACACTTTACAGGGTCCTACGAGCAGTACTTC. It specifies CASSLEHFTGSYEQYF.

The chain couples TRBV6-4 to TRBJ1-6, with D possibly being TRBD1 (5 bases). V was shortened by 2 bases and J by 10 bases, with 18 bases between the two germline ends. This CDR3 spans 16 amino acids. Looked up from germline, CDR1 is MRHNA and CDR2 is SNTAGT. As DNA, the CDR3 is TGTGCCAGCAGTGACGTAGATAGGGGAAGTGGGTCACCCCTCCACTTT. Residues: CASSDVDRGSGSPLHF.

The chain has TRBV6-5 and TRBJ1-3, with 7 bases aligning to TRBD1. The CDR3 runs to 14 residues. The germline CDR1 and CDR2 sequences are MNHEY and SVGAGI. V lost 2 bases to trimming and J lost 2 bases; unmatched junction nucleotides: 0. CDR3 bases: TGTGCCAGCAGTTACAGGGGGCCTGGAAACACCATATATTTT. Amino acid sequence: CASSYRGPGNTIYF.

The genes are TRBV7-9 and TRBJ2-1; TRBD2 aligns across 10 bases. In germline, CDR1 is SEHNR, CDR2 FQNEAQ (reference sequence). The V gene end was trimmed by 3 bases and the J gene end by 4 bases; junction bases not matched to a gene: 12. This CDR3 is 18 amino acids long. The CDR3 protein is CASSFPQAGGPEYNEQFF. The CDR3 DNA sequence: TGTGCCAGCAGCTTCCCCCAAGCGGGGGGGCCTGAGTACAATGAGCAGTTCTTC.

The chain recombines TRBV2 with TRBJ1-6; maybe TRBD1 (6 bases). CDR1 is SNHLY, CDR2 FYNNEI, per germline. V lost 3 bases to trimming and J lost 8 bases, with 14 bases between them. The CDR3 is made up of 15 amino acids. The CDR3 region has the DNA TGTGCCAGCAGTGAGAGGAGGGGGTCGGATTCACCCCTCCACTTT. This sequence encodes CASSERRGSDSPLHF.

About this clone: The junction departs from the called germline gene at one end, perhaps through a read error. The J gene is TRBJ1-4, the V gene TRBV11-2, with D tentatively TRBD1 (5 bases). This CDR3 spans 16 amino acids. Per the germline V gene, CDR1 is SGHAT and CDR2 is FQNNGV. CDR3 sequence: CASRLDSGLSDEKLFF. The DNA of the CDR3 is TGTGCCAGCAGATTAGACTCGGGACTCTCTGATGAAAAACTGTTTTTT.